These 27 T cell receptor beta chains came from one sample sequenced in a study of blood T cells in healthy people across ages. A second 7 to 11 cycle PCR used barcoded and J-beta primers. TCRdb analysed the 5' RACE reads with MiXCR anew, one entry per CDR3 protein. The profile covers about 720,000 distinct CDR3 sequences, with about 24% appearing a single time and under 25% taken by the ten largest. The source material was blood. These TCRs come from a man in his 70s in good health.

This clonotype was seen a few times. The genes are TRBV4-2 and TRBJ2-4, with D tentatively TRBD1 or TRBD2 (6 bases each). This CDR3 contains 15 residues. The germline V and J ends were trimmed by 0 bases and 10 bases, with 16 bases remaining between them. Per germline, CDR1 LGHNA and CDR2 YNFKEQ. DNA of the CDR3: TGTGCCAGCAGCCAAGATTTAGGTAGGGGGGCGATTCAGTACTTC. Its translation is CASSQDLGRGAIQYF.

The chain carries TRBV12-3 or TRBV12-4 and TRBJ1-4; 9 positions match TRBD1. This CDR3 has 14 residues. With V trimmed by 5 bases and J by 13 bases, 11 bases remained unmatched. The CDR3 region has the DNA TGTGCCAGCAGTCCCCGGGACAGGGAAGGGAGACTGTTTTTT. Encoded protein: CASSPRDREGRLFF.

The chain combines TRBV11-1 with TRBJ2-3; 7 nucleotides match TRBD2. CDR1 SGHAT and CDR2 FQDESV come from the germline V gene (reference sequence). The J segment lost 2 bases and the V segment lost 11 bases, leaving 7 bases of the junction unmatched. CDR3 length: 13 amino acids. The CDR3 sequence is CAGAGDPTDTQYF. The CDR3 region has the DNA TGTGCCGGCGCGGGAGACCCCACAGATACGCAGTATTTT. The entire variable domain, with the rest obtained from reference TRBV11-1 and TRBJ2-3, is as follows: EAEVAQSPRYKITEKSQAVAFWCDPISGHATLYWYRQILGQGPELLVQFQDESVVDDSQLPKDRFSAERLKGVDSTLKIQPAELGDSAMYLCAGAGDPTDTQYFGPGTRLTVL.

CDR3 nucleotide sequence: TGTGCCAGCTGCCTCGGGACTATAGGCACAGATACGCAGTATTTT. Translation: CASCLGTIGTDTQYF. The V call is TRBV2, the J call TRBJ2-3; TRBD2 agrees at 7 bases. The germline CDR1 and CDR2 sequences are SNHLY and FYNNEI. V shed 8 bases, J shed 1 base, and the junction held 9 bases outside the gene matches. The CDR3 is 15 residues long.

This clonotype has at least ten counts. V and J are TRBV6-1 and TRBJ2-1, with 7 bases lining up with TRBD2. CDR3 length: 15 amino acids. V was clipped by 7 bases and J by 1 base; unmatched bases: 7. In germline, CDR1 is MNHNS, CDR2 SASEGT. DNA for the CDR3: TGTGCCAGCACCCTACTAGCGAGATCCTACAATGAGCAGTTCTTC. This sequence encodes CASTLLARSYNEQFF.

In its sample, this clonotype was seen many times. The V call is TRBV29-1, the J call TRBJ1-2; 7 bases align to TRBD1. The CDR3 is made up of 13 amino acids. Germline-derived CDR1 and CDR2 are SQVTM and ANQGSEA. J lost 4 bases, V lost 6 bases, and 8 bases had no gene match. The CDR3 loop reads CSVRTGTAYGYTF. In DNA form, the CDR3 reads TGCAGCGTCCGTACCGGGACAGCCTATGGCTACACCTTC. The full variable domain, its missing parts supplied by reference TRBV29-1 and TRBJ1-2, is SAVISQKPSRDICQRGTSLTIQCQVDSQVTMMFWYRQQPGQSLTLIATANQGSEATYESGFVIDKFPISRPNLTFSTLTVSNMSPEDSSIYLCSVRTGTAYGYTFGSGTRLTVV.

Turning to this clonotype: A junction end diverges from the germline sequence, so it may reflect a read error. The V call is TRBV5-1, the J call TRBJ1-1; D may be TRBD1 (5 bases). CDR3 length: 15 residues. Looked up from germline, CDR1 is SGHRS and CDR2 is YFSETQ. The CDR3 DNA reads as TGCGCCAGCAGCTTGGCCGCGACAGTCAACACTGAAACTTTCTTT. This sequence encodes CASSLAATVNTETFF.

V gene TRBV7-2 combines with J gene TRBJ2-7; D gene ambiguous. V was clipped by 1 base and J by 6 bases, with 7 bases between them. The length of the CDR3 is 12 residues. The V gene's germline CDR1 is SGHTA and CDR2 FQGNSA. The CDR3 here is CASSLDIGEQYF. CDR3 bases: TGTGCCAGCAGCTTAGACATCGGCGAGCAGTACTTC.

This clonotype was counted a few times. The chain is built from TRBV3-1 and TRBJ2-4, with TRBD1 matching 8 bases. V dropped 6 bases and J dropped 4; count of bases not matched to a gene: 2. Germline CDR1 LGHDT, CDR2 YNNKEL (reference sequence). CDR3 length equals 13 residues. In DNA form, the CDR3 reads TGTGCCAGCAGAGGGGACAGGAAAAACATTCAGTACTTC. Protein sequence: CASRGDRKNIQYF.

The chain recombines TRBV5-1 with TRBJ2-3; 10 nucleotides line up with TRBD1. The ends lost 5 bases at V and 4 bases at J; junction bases unmatched: 7. This CDR3 contains 15 residues. The germline gives CDR1 SGHRS, CDR2 YFSETQ. CDR3 protein: CASSGRDRGADTQYF. The CDR3 bases are TGCGCCAGCAGTGGTCGGGACAGGGGAGCAGATACGCAGTATTTT.

Remarks on this clonotype: At one boundary the junction diverges from the germline segment, which might be a read error. CDR3 sequence reads: CASSAGITGQTDTHYF. In DNA form, the CDR3 reads TGCGCCAGCAGCGCAGGGATCACGGGACAGACAGATACGCACTATTTT. The genes are TRBV5-1 and TRBJ2-3, with 7 nucleotides matching TRBD1. The CDR3 spans 16 residues. Germline CDR1 reads SGHRS; CDR2 reads YFSETQ.

This clonotype was detected many times. The chain carries TRBV4-2 and TRBJ2-1; no clear D gene. V gave up 1 base and J gave up 8 bases, with 6 bases separating them. CDR1 LGHNA and CDR2 YNFKEQ come from the germline V gene. The length of the CDR3 is 12 residues. The CDR3 DNA reads as TGTGCCAGCAGCCAAGTACCCGATGAGCAGTTCTTC. It encodes CASSQVPDEQFF.

The chain uses TRBV6-6 and TRBJ2-5; weak D call: TRBD2 (5 bases). Germline V gives CDR1 MNHNY, CDR2 SVGAGI (reference sequence). The CDR3 totals 15 residues. V lost 0 bases and J 4 bases, leaving 12 bases between the germline ends. In DNA form, the CDR3 reads TGTGCCAGCAGTTACTCGAGGGCGACGGTAGAGACCCAGTACTTC. Its translation is CASSYSRATVETQYF.

Only a few counts were recorded for this clonotype. The chain links TRBV20-1 to TRBJ1-4, with TRBD1 matching over 11 bases. This CDR3 comprises 16 residues. J gave up 5 bases and V 3 bases, and 8 bases lay outside the gene matches. The germline CDR1 and CDR2 sequences are DFQATT and SNEGSKA (reference sequence). Here the CDR3 reads CSASAGTGGWNEKLFF. The CDR3 DNA sequence: TGCAGTGCTAGTGCTGGGACAGGGGGTTGGAATGAAAAACTGTTTTTT.

This clonotype was counted between two and nine times. The chain combines TRBV2 with TRBJ2-5; D unresolved. The germline CDR1 and CDR2 sequences are SNHLY and FYNNEI. With 5 bases removed from V and 5 bases from J, the gap between germline ends came to 9 bases. This CDR3 has 12 residues. The CDR3 DNA sequence: TGTGCCAGCAGTCAAAACTGGGAGACCCAGTACTTC. This codes for CASSQNWETQYF.

A few counts support this clonotype. The chain joins TRBV20-1 to TRBJ2-1, with 9 bases that match TRBD2. The CDR3 extends over 20 amino acids. V gave up 4 bases and J gave up 5 bases; unmatched junction bases: 24. From germline, CDR1 is DFQATT and CDR2 SNEGSKA (reference sequence). Here the CDR3 reads CSATRLRVPSGGRVNNEQFF. In DNA form, the CDR3 reads TGCAGTGCTACTAGGTTAAGGGTCCCCTCGGGCGGGAGGGTCAACAATGAGCAGTTCTTC.

The chain joins TRBV7-8 to TRBJ1-4, with TRBD1 matching over 9 bases. The CDR3 length is 20 residues. J lost 7 bases, V lost 2 bases, and 20 bases had no gene match. Germline CDR1 SGHVS, CDR2 FQNEAQ. The CDR3, as DNA: TGTGCCAGCAGCTTACGGGGTTCCGGGACAGGGTTCGCTGGGAGTGAAAAACTGTTTTTT. It codes for CASSLRGSGTGFAGSEKLFF.

The chain carries TRBV12-3 or TRBV12-4 and TRBJ1-2; D is ambiguous. Between the trimmed V and J ends, which lost 6 bases and 4 bases, there was a span of 12 bases. The CDR3 totals 13 residues. CDR3 DNA sequence: TGTGCCAGCAGCACGACGGCGGGCTATGGCTACACCTTC. Translation gives CASSTTAGYGYTF.

A few counts support this clonotype. The rearrangement uses TRBV20-1 and TRBJ2-1; D unclear. Deletions cut 1 base from V and 6 bases from J, with 7 bases between. From germline, CDR1 is DFQATT and CDR2 SNEGSKA (reference sequence). The CDR3 has 12 amino acids. The CDR3 here is CSARGSTNEQFF. The CDR3 bases are TGCAGTGCTAGAGGTTCGACCAATGAGCAGTTCTTC.

This chain joins TRBV28 and TRBJ1-1; D is perhaps TRBD1 (6 bases). Trimming removed 6 bases from V and 1 base from J, with 12 bases in between. The CDR3 spans 14 residues. Germline V gene sequence: CDR1 MDHEN, CDR2 SYDVKM. The CDR3 nucleotides are TGTGCCAGCAGGGGGAGCAGGGGGAACACTGAAGCTTTCTTT. It translates to CASRGSRGNTEAFF.

This clonotype was picked up a small number of times. This chain connects TRBV5-1 to TRBJ2-2; D is uncertain. V dropped 1 base and J dropped 1 base, with 11 bases sitting between them. Looked up from germline, CDR1 is SGHRS and CDR2 is YFSETQ. This CDR3 is 16 amino acids long. The CDR3 region is CASSLILGGNTGELFF. The CDR3 DNA is TGCGCCAGCAGCTTGATTCTTGGCGGGAACACCGGGGAGCTGTTTTTT.

A note on this clonotype: Likely a read error: the CDR3 ends without its conserved phenylalanine or tryptophan. In DNA, the CDR3 is TGTGCCAGCAGCCCAACACCGGGGGAGCAGTACGTC. Residues: CASSPTPGEQYV. J is TRBJ2-5 and V is TRBV7-9, with a tentative D call TRBD2 (6 bases). Looked up from germline, CDR1 is SEHNR and CDR2 is FQNEAQ (reference sequence). Trimming took off 5 bases at V and 11 bases at J, with 15 bases between the two ends. The CDR3 sequence is 12 residues long.

This clonotype was picked up a small number of times. The V call is TRBV12-3 or TRBV12-4, the J call TRBJ2-7, with D possibly TRBD2 on 6 matching bases. Trimming stripped 3 bases from V and 7 bases from J, with 10 bases between. This CDR3 is built from 12 residues. CDR3 loop: CASSFAGNEQYF. Written as DNA, the CDR3 is TGTGCCAGCAGTTTCGCGGGGAATGAGCAGTACTTC.

In its sample, this clonotype was seen a few times. The chain joins TRBV28 to TRBJ2-3, with TRBD1 identical over 9 bases. The CDR3 extends over 15 amino acids. Germline CDR1 reads MDHEN; CDR2 reads SYDVKM. V dropped 6 bases and J dropped 3; count of bases not matched to a gene: 7. Here the CDR3 reads CASRPPGQGTDTQYF. In DNA form, the CDR3 reads TGTGCCAGCAGGCCACCGGGACAGGGAACAGATACGCAGTATTTT.

This clonotype was recorded a few times. The CDR3 protein is CASSPGRAANVLTF. The CDR3 nucleotides read TGTGCCAGCAGTCCCGGACGGGCGGCCAACGTCCTGACTTTC. The chain links TRBV28 to TRBJ2-6; D uncertain. Trimming took 5 bases from V and 6 from J, leaving 11 bases between them. Germline values: CDR1 MDHEN, CDR2 SYDVKM. The CDR3 consists of 14 residues.

This clonotype has only a few counts. The V call is TRBV5-1, the J call TRBJ2-5; maybe TRBD2 (5 bases). With 0 bases removed from V and 4 bases from J, the gap between germline ends came to 13 bases. This CDR3 has 15 residues. Germline V lookup: CDR1 SGHRS, CDR2 YFSETQ. The CDR3 nucleotides read TGCGCCAGCAGCTTGGACCCATACGGAGGAGAGACCCAGTACTTC. Its translation is CASSLDPYGGETQYF.

The chain joins TRBV19 to TRBJ1-2, with D possibly matching TRBD1 (6 bases). CDR1 LNHDA and CDR2 SQIVND come from the germline V gene (reference sequence). This CDR3 comprises 16 residues. V lost 10 bases and J lost 6, with 27 bases in between. CDR3 sequence (DNA): TGTGCCACCCGTTGGGGTCGGGACACATCGCAGGATGGCTACACCTTC. Its protein is CATRWGRDTSQDGYTF.